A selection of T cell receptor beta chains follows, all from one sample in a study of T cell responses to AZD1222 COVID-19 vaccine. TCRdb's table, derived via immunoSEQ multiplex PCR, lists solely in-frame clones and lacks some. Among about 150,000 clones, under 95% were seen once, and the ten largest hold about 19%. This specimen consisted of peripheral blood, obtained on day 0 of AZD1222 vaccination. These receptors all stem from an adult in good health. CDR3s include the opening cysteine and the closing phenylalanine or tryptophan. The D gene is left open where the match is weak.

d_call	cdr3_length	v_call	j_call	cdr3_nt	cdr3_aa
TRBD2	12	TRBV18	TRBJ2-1	TGTGCCAGCTCTATCGGCGGGGGAAAGCAGTTCTTC	CASSIGGGKQFF
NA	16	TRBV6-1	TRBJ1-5	TGTGCCAGCAGTGAAGATCGGGGTTTGAGGAATCAGCCCCAGCATTTT	CASSEDRGLRNQPQHF
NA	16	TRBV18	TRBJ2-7	TGTGCCAGCTCACCAACCTTGCGCCCGAGCTCCTACGAGCAGTACTTC	CASSPTLRPSSYEQYF
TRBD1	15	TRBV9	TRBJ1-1	TGTGCCAGCAGCGTATCCGCAGGGGGTGATGTACGAGCTTTCTTT	CASSVSAGGDVRAFF
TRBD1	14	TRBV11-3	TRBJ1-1	TGTGCCAGCATCAAGGGACAGGGTAACACTGAAGCTTTCTTT	CASIKGQGNTEAFF
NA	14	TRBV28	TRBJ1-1	TGTGCCAGTTATTTAGGGGGGACAAGCACTGAAGCTTTCTTT	CASYLGGTSTEAFF
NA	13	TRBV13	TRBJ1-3	TGTGCCAGCAGCTACGGCGGAAGAAACACCATATATTTT	CASSYGGRNTIYF
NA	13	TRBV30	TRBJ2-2	TGTGCCTGGAGTGTTTACGTATCCGGGGAGCTGTTTTTT	CAWSVYVSGELFF
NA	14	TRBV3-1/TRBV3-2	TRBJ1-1	TGTGCCAGCAGCCTCAGGGTAGCGGGGACGGAAGCTTTCTTT	CASSLRVAGTEAFF
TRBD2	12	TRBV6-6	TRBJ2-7	TGTGCCAGCAGCGGGGGAGGGACCGAGCAGTACTTC	CASSGGGTEQYF
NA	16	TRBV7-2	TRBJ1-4	TGTGCCAGCAGCTTACGGTCAGGGCTATTGGGTGAAAAACTGTTTTTT	CASSLRSGLLGEKLFF
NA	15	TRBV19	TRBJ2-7	TGTGCCAGTAGTTGGGGTTGGGGTCAAACTTACGAGCAGTACTTC	CASSWGWGQTYEQYF
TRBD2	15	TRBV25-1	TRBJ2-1	TGTGCCAGCAGTGAATATCGGGGGGACTACAATGAGCAGTTCTTC	CASSEYRGDYNEQFF
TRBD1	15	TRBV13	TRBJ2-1	TGTGCCAGCAGCACCACAGGGGGTTGGGGCAATGAGCAGTTCTTC	CASSTTGGWGNEQFF
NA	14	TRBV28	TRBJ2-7	TGTGCCAGCAGTCCGGTGCGGAGGGCGTACGAGCAGTACTTC	CASSPVRRAYEQYF
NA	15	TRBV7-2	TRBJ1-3	TGTGCCAGCAGCTTGGGAGGGCAGGCTGGAAACACCATATATTTT	CASSLGGQAGNTIYF